This T cell receptor (beta chain) comes out of a study of post-analysis software for immune sequencing data. At the level of the study: Relapsing-remitting, secondary progressive and progressive-relapsing multiple sclerosis courses were included.

Libraries were made from TCR beta cDNA, and they carried unique molecular identifiers. Input populations of roughly 0.95 to 10 million T cells gave rise to some 500,000 cDNA molecules. MiXCR was run by TCRdb on the PCR reads, yielding one entry per CDR3 protein. The data show 820,000 or so distinct CDR3 sequences, approximately 50% seen once. Study-wide points: Those with multiple sclerosis, the patient group, showed significantly lower normalized Chao1 diversity than controls. Pronounced co-clustering by F measure was evident among identically batched samples.

A note on this clonotype: Antigen specificity is unknown.

The source is a girl aged 10-17 years with multiple sclerosis. The sample taken for sequencing was blood.

CDR3 in amino acids: CASSRTGGGHYGYTF. Here the CDR3 DNA reads TGTGCCAGCAGCCGAACAGGGGGCGGACACTATGGCTACACCTTC. This chain uses TRBV7-8 with TRBJ1-2, with 9 bases that match TRBD1. The CDR3 loop spans 15 amino acids. J lost 3 bases, V lost 5 bases, and 7 bases had no gene match. Looked up from germline, CDR1 is SGHVS and CDR2 is FQNEAQ.